This T cell receptor (beta chain) came from a study of T-cell memory formation after mild COVID-19. Ten or more counts support this clonotype. Its specificity is unknown. 5'RACE with constant-segment primers built TCRalpha and TCRbeta cDNA libraries with UMIs. Each CDR3 protein is one row after TCRdb ran MiXCR on the 5' RACE reads. The profile covers a few hundred thousand distinct CDR3 sequences, with roughly 19% appearing a single time and roughly 21% taken by the ten largest. Overall study results and limits: Later expanders leaned toward CD4+, whereas clones contracting from day 15 to 85 were balanced CD4/CD8.

Sequenced sample: PBMCs or a T cell subset sorted from them (not recorded which). The receptor was derived from a man aged 18 to 30 who had mild COVID-19 (a few samples of this study predate the infection). Cell type and time point are not known.

In nucleotides, the CDR3 is TGCGCCAGCAGACCAGAGGGACGCGAGCAGTTCTTC. Its protein is CASRPEGREQFF. The gene calls are TRBV5-1 and TRBJ2-1; D may correspond to TRBD1 or TRBD2 (5 bases each). CDR3 length: 12 residues. V lost 5 bases and J 10 bases, leaving 13 bases between the germline ends. CDR1 SGHRS and CDR2 YFSETQ come from the germline V gene.